The 4 T cell receptor beta chains listed next were all sequenced from one sample in a study of Graves' ophthalmopathy and Graves' hyperthyroidism. TCR beta CDR3 regions were amplified from RNA transcripts. Following a first-round RT-PCR that used HTBI primers, a second-round multiplex PCR was carried out. TCRdb called the multiplex PCR reads again in MiXCR, with one record for every CDR3 protein. The data hold approximately 1.2 million distinct CDR3 sequences, with about two fifths observed a single time. What was sequenced was peripheral blood or thyroid tissue (not recorded which). These receptors were collected from an adult man with Graves' hyperthyroidism.

This clonotype was observed at least ten times. The gene calls are TRBV5-1 and TRBJ2-7; D is undetermined. CDR3 size: 14 residues. Trimming removed 0 bases at V and 7 bases at J, with 14 bases between. Germline V gives CDR1 SGHRS, CDR2 YFSETQ. The CDR3 bases are TGCGCCAGCAGCTTGGGGTCGCAGGATGAAGAGCAGTACTTC. Amino acids: CASSLGSQDEEQYF.

This clonotype was seen a few times. The gene calls are TRBV7-9 and TRBJ2-6; D is possibly TRBD2 (5 bases). CDR1 and CDR2 from the germline V gene are SEHNR and FQNEAQ (reference sequence). Trimming stripped 5 bases from V and 2 bases from J, with 10 bases between. The CDR3 spans 15 residues. The CDR3 DNA is TGTGCCAGCAGCCTAACTAGGGCTGGGGCCAACGTCCTGACTTTC. It is translated as CASSLTRAGANVLTF.

The chain joins TRBV7-9 to TRBJ2-6; a weak D match, TRBD1 (6 bases). The CDR3 loop spans 16 amino acids. V lost 2 bases, J lost 4 bases, and 12 bases lay in between. Germline values: CDR1 SEHNR, CDR2 FQNEAQ (reference sequence). CDR3 amino acids: CASSLPRGRGANVLTF. DNA of the CDR3: TGTGCCAGCAGCTTACCCAGGGGAAGAGGGGCCAACGTCCTGACTTTC.

The chain is built from TRBV6-5 and TRBJ1-2; tentatively, D is TRBD1 (6 bases). In germline, CDR1 is MNHEY, CDR2 SVGAGI. This CDR3 is 14 amino acids long. The ends were cut back, 6 bases at V and 8 bases at J, with 19 bases in the middle. In DNA, the CDR3 is TGTGCCAGCAGCTTATATCAGGGGACCGGAGGCTACACCTTC. Encoded protein: CASSLYQGTGGYTF.